This TCR beta chain was retrieved from a study of cytomegalovirus exposure and HLA in healthy donors. Study-wide findings and caveats: Most sequenced TCRs were rare (though some public TCRs occurred in many donors). It was only CMV serostatus that was available as immune exposure information. Altogether, 150 to 200 TCR beta chains were recorded as cytomegalovirus-associated. Association of a missense DCLRE1C variant with TCR beta V- and J-gene trimming was reported in a later analysis.

Primers included in the PCR were 60 Vbeta and 13 Jbeta primers. Here immunoSEQ multiplex PCR was the method, and the copy in TCRdb shows in-frame clones only, minus some. This repertoire shows hundreds of thousands of clones, just under 85% found once; its top ten account for 0.58%. About this clone: No antigen is known for it.

The trim removed 0 bases at V and 9 bases at J, leaving 8 bases unmatched. The CDR3 loop spans 14 amino acids. Germline loops: CDR1 LNHNV, CDR2 YYDKDF (reference sequence). The TCR originated in a woman aged 40 to 55 in good health and CMV-seronegative. What was sequenced was PBMCs. The chain joins TRBV15 to TRBJ2-7; 7 bases are a match to TRBD2. CDR3 nucleotides: TGTGCCACCAGCAGAGATCGGGGAGGGGACGTGCAGTACTTC. Encoded protein: CATSRDRGGDVQYF. Looking up the rest from reference TRBV15 and TRBJ2-7 gives the full variable domain: DAMVIQNPRYQVTQFGKPVTLSCSQTLNHNVMYWYQQKSSQAPKLLFHYYDKDFNNEADTPDNFQSRRPNTSFCFLDIRSPGLGDTAMYLCATSRDRGGDVQYFGPGTRLTVT.